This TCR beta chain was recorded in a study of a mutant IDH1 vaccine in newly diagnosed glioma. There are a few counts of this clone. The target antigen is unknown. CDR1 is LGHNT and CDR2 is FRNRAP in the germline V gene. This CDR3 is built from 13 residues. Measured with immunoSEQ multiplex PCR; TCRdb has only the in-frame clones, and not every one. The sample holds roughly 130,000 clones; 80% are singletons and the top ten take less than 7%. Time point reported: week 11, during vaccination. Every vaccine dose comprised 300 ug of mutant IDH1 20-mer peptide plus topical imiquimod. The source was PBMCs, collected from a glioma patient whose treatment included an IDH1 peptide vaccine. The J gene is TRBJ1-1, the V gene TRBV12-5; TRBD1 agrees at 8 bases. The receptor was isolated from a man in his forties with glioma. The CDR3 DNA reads TGTGCAACGACAGGGGCCGTGAACACTGAAGCTTTCTTT. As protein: CATTGAVNTEAFF.